These 30 T cell receptor beta chains share one sample of origin, sequenced in a study of cytomegalovirus exposure and HLA in healthy donors. The PCR was carried out with 60 Vbeta primers and 13 Jbeta primers. Sequencing was performed with immunoSEQ multiplex PCR; in TCRdb, only in-frame clones are kept and a portion is missing. The sample contains more than 100,000 clones, 82% of which appear only once. Sequences were obtained from PBMCs. The origin of the receptors is a woman in her forties or fifties in good health and CMV-seropositive.

This sequence joins TRBV2 and TRBJ1-2; D is ambiguous. This CDR3 has 12 amino acids. Germline-derived CDR1 and CDR2 are SNHLY and FYNNEI. Trimming took 4 bases from V and 8 from J, leaving 11 bases between them. Written as DNA, the CDR3 is TGTGCCAGCAGTGTGAGTTCCTGGGGCTACACCTTC. This encodes CASSVSSWGYTF.

The V call is TRBV18, the J call TRBJ2-2, with 9 bases that match TRBD2. Germline V gene sequence: CDR1 KGHSH, CDR2 LQKENI. The CDR3 sequence is 15 residues long. J gave up 4 bases and V 5 bases, and 5 bases lay outside the gene matches. CDR3 residues: CASSIGLASTGELFF. In DNA form, the CDR3 reads TGTGCCAGCTCAATCGGACTAGCGTCCACCGGGGAGCTGTTTTTT. Full variable domain (remainder filled in from reference TRBV18 and TRBJ2-2): NAGVMQNPRHLVRRRGQEARLRCSPMKGHSHVYWYRQLPEEGLKFMVYLQKENIIDESGMPKERFSAEFPKEGPSILRIQQVVRGDSAAYFCASSIGLASTGELFFGEGSRLTVL.

The V and J genes are TRBV15 and TRBJ1-2; TRBD1 agrees at 7 bases. The germline CDR1 and CDR2 sequences are LNHNV and YYDKDF (reference sequence). This CDR3 comprises 17 residues. The junction had 18 bases not matched to a gene; V was cut back by 5 bases and J by 6 bases. This CDR3 is CATSSGFSWQGVNGYTF. The CDR3 DNA follows: TGTGCCACCAGCTCTGGATTCTCTTGGCAGGGGGTAAATGGCTACACCTTC.

The gene calls are TRBV7-9 and TRBJ2-7; 7 bases fit TRBD1. Losses at the gene ends were 3 bases for V and 6 bases for J; bases not matched to a gene: 8. The V gene's germline CDR1 is SEHNR and CDR2 FQNEAQ (reference sequence). This CDR3 is 14 amino acids long. CDR3: CASSFGRGFREQYF. CDR3 in DNA: TGTGCCAGCAGCTTCGGCAGGGGGTTTCGCGAGCAGTACTTC.

The V and J genes are TRBV19 and TRBJ1-2; D call uncertain. Germline lookup yields CDR1 LNHDA and CDR2 SQIVND (reference sequence). V shed 4 bases and J shed 4 bases, with 7 bases lying between them. This CDR3 is 12 amino acids long. The CDR3 DNA follows: TGTGCCAGTAGTACGGCGGGCTATGGCTACACCTTC. Protein: CASSTAGYGYTF.

This clone was seen only a few times. The chain is built from TRBV7-9 and TRBJ2-5; 7 bases are shared with TRBD2. The CDR3 loop spans 12 amino acids. V shed 4 bases, J shed 12 bases, and the junction held 8 bases outside the gene matches. Germline V CDR1 and CDR2: SEHNR, FQNEAQ (reference sequence). The CDR3 sequence: CASSSQRGLEYF. In DNA form, the CDR3 reads TGTGCCAGCAGCTCCCAGCGGGGCCTGGAGTACTTC. Supplemented by reference TRBV7-9 and TRBJ2-5, the full variable domain reads DTGVSQNPRHKITKRGQNVTFRCDPISEHNRLYWYRQTLGQGPEFLTYFQNEAQLEKSRLLSDRFSAERPKGSFSTLEIQRTEQGDSAMYLCASSSQRGLEYFGPGTRLLVL.

The CDR3 DNA sequence: TGTGCCTGGAGTGCCCAGAGGGCCTTAAAGATGGGTCATAATTCACCCCTCCACTTT. It codes for CAWSAQRALKMGHNSPLHF. V and J are TRBV30 and TRBJ1-6; D gene uncertain. V was cut by 1 base and J by 5 bases, with 24 bases left in between. Germline V CDR1 and CDR2: GTSNPN, SVGIG (reference sequence). This CDR3 is 19 amino acids long. Together with reference TRBV30 and TRBJ1-6, the CDR3 gives the full variable domain: SQTIHQWPATLVQPVGSPLSLECTVEGTSNPNLYWYRQAAGRGLQLLFYSVGIGQISSEVPQNLSASRPQDRQFILSSKKLLLSDSGFYLCAWSAQRALKMGHNSPLHFGNGTRLTVT.

This chain links TRBV5-1 with TRBJ2-2; TRBD2 aligns across 9 bases. The ends lost 4 bases at V and 1 base at J; junction bases unmatched: 2. CDR1 SGHRS and CDR2 YFSETQ come from the germline V gene. This CDR3 is built from 15 residues. This CDR3 reads CASSQLAGNTGELFF. In nucleotides, the CDR3 is TGCGCCAGCAGCCAACTAGCGGGGAACACCGGGGAGCTGTTTTTT.

V usage is TRBV5-4 and J usage is TRBJ1-1, with TRBD1 identical over 7 bases. Germline CDR1 reads SGHNT; CDR2 reads YYREEE (reference sequence). V gave up 4 bases and J gave up 0 bases; unmatched junction bases: 9. The CDR3 has 16 amino acids. CDR3 sequence reads: CASSRGQNLMNTEAFF. The DNA for the CDR3 is TGTGCCAGCAGCCGGGGACAGAATCTTATGAACACTGAAGCTTTCTTT. Together with reference TRBV5-4 and TRBJ1-1, the CDR3 gives the full variable domain: ETGVTQSPTHLIKTRGQQVTLRCSSQSGHNTVSWYQQALGQGPQFIFQYYREEENGRGNFPPRFSGLQFPNYSSELNVNALELDDSALYLCASSRGQNLMNTEAFFGQGTRLTVV.

The chain recombines TRBV7-6 with TRBJ1-3; tentative D call: TRBD1 (5 bases). This CDR3 comprises 15 residues. Between the trimmed V and J ends, which lost 3 bases and 0 bases, there was a span of 9 bases. The V gene's germline CDR1 is SGHVS and CDR2 FNYEAQ. The CDR3 DNA reads TGTGCCAGCAGCTTCGACAGATACTCTGGAAACACCATATATTTT. This gives the protein CASSFDRYSGNTIYF.

This clone was counted only a few times. For the CDR3, the DNA is TGTGCCAGTAGTGCGAGCAATTCACCCCTCCACTTT. This gives the protein CASSASNSPLHF. V usage is TRBV19 and J usage is TRBJ1-6, with unresolved D. Between the trimmed V and J ends, which lost 5 bases and 7 bases, there was a span of 6 bases. The CDR3 runs to 12 residues. The germline V gene has CDR1 LNHDA and CDR2 SQIVND (reference sequence).

The V and J genes are TRBV7-8 and TRBJ1-5; D remains ambiguous. Germline loops: CDR1 SGHVS, CDR2 FQNEAQ. V was pared by 0 bases and J by 7 bases, with 7 bases between. This CDR3 is 13 amino acids long. CDR3 in DNA: TGTGCCAGCAGCTTAGCACCCTACCAGCCCCAGCATTTT. The encoded protein is CASSLAPYQPQHF.

The chain couples TRBV4-1 to TRBJ2-1; 7 bases agree with TRBD2. With V trimmed by 0 bases and J by 10 bases, 9 bases remained unmatched. This CDR3 spans 15 amino acids. CDR1 is MGHRA, CDR2 YSYEKL, per germline. This CDR3 reads CASSQDLTPGLEQFF. DNA for the CDR3: TGCGCCAGCAGCCAAGACCTCACCCCGGGACTAGAGCAGTTCTTC.

The rearrangement uses TRBV9 and TRBJ2-6, with D unresolved. The CDR3 contains 13 residues. The germline V gene encodes CDR1 SGDLS and CDR2 YYNGEE. Trimming pared 4 bases from V and 4 bases from J, leaving 6 bases between. CDR3 in DNA: TGTGCCAGCAGCCTCGTAGGGGCCAACGTCCTGACTTTC. As protein: CASSLVGANVLTF.

The rearrangement uses TRBV19 and TRBJ2-1; 13 bases are a match to TRBD2. Germline V CDR1 and CDR2: LNHDA, SQIVND (reference sequence). The CDR3 is 17 residues long. V shed 1 base and J 3 bases; nucleotides not matched to a gene: 3. The CDR3 sequence is CASSIARTSGSYNEQFF. CDR3 DNA sequence: TGTGCCAGTAGTATAGCGAGGACTAGCGGGAGCTACAATGAGCAGTTCTTC.

The chain couples TRBV7-2 to TRBJ1-6; a weak D match, TRBD1 (5 bases). Germline V lookup: CDR1 SGHTA, CDR2 FQGNSA. V was trimmed by 4 bases and J by 8 bases, leaving 12 bases between them. The CDR3 extends over 14 amino acids. The CDR3 sequence is CASSSAGGYSPLHF. In nucleotides, the CDR3 is TGTGCCAGCAGCTCGGCCGGGGGTTATTCACCCCTCCACTTT.

This rearrangement joins TRBV6-1 to TRBJ1-1, with 7 bases aligning to TRBD1. Unmatched junction bases numbered 8, after V lost 2 bases and J lost 5 bases. The CDR3 sequence is 15 residues long. Germline V gene data show CDR1 as MNHNS and CDR2 as SASEGT. DNA of the CDR3: TGTGCCAGCAGTGAAATGGTCAGGGGGTTTACTGAAGCTTTCTTT. As protein: CASSEMVRGFTEAFF.

The V call is TRBV14, the J call TRBJ2-3; 9 bases are a match to TRBD2. The CDR3 runs 18 residues. J was trimmed by 6 bases and V by 0 bases; bases with no gene match: 13. The germline gives CDR1 SGHDN, CDR2 FVKESK. The CDR3 coding sequence is TGTGCCAGCAGCCAAGATCGGCGCGGGAGGGGGGTTATGGATACGCAGTATTTT. Amino acid sequence: CASSQDRRGRGVMDTQYF.

The chain links TRBV7-9 to TRBJ1-1; no definite D call. The CDR3 runs to 13 residues. Germline V gene lookup returns CDR1 SEHNR and CDR2 FQNEAQ (reference sequence). V was trimmed by 2 bases and J by 3 bases, leaving 7 bases between them. In DNA, the CDR3 is TGTGCCAGCAGCTTAATCGAGGACACTGAAGCTTTCTTT. Amino acid sequence: CASSLIEDTEAFF. Complete variable domain (other parts from reference TRBV7-9 and TRBJ1-1): DTGVSQNPRHKITKRGQNVTFRCDPISEHNRLYWYRQTLGQGPEFLTYFQNEAQLEKSRLLSDRFSAERPKGSFSTLEIQRTEQGDSAMYLCASSLIEDTEAFFGQGTRLTVV.

J is TRBJ2-2 and V is TRBV19, with 8 bases fitting TRBD2. V lost 7 bases, J lost 3 bases, and 7 bases stayed unmatched. Per germline, CDR1 LNHDA and CDR2 SQIVND (reference sequence). This CDR3 region has 15 residues. Here the CDR3 DNA reads TGTGCCAGTAAGGCGGGGGGATATGACACCGGGGAGCTGTTTTTT. Encoded protein: CASKAGGYDTGELFF.

This chain joins TRBV6-6 and TRBJ1-1; 10 positions agree with TRBD1. The J segment lost 11 bases and the V segment lost 2 bases, leaving 5 bases of the junction unmatched. Germline V gene data show CDR1 as MNHNY and CDR2 as SVGAGI (reference sequence). This CDR3 has 13 residues. The CDR3 region is CASSYEGTGAAFF. Here the CDR3 DNA reads TGTGCCAGCAGTTACGAGGGGACAGGGGCTGCTTTCTTT.

The V gene is TRBV9, the J gene TRBJ2-1, with 7 bases lining up with TRBD2. Per the germline V gene, CDR1 is SGDLS and CDR2 is YYNGEE. The CDR3 loop spans 16 amino acids. J was trimmed by 3 bases and V by 3 bases; bases with no gene match: 9. Written as DNA, the CDR3 is TGTGCCAGCAGCGCCCAAGCGGGGACTCTCTACAATGAGCAGTTCTTC. Translating gives CASSAQAGTLYNEQFF.

V is TRBV27 and J is TRBJ2-1; a possible D gene is TRBD2 (7 bases). Between the trimmed V and J ends, which lost 2 bases and 9 bases, there was a span of 11 bases. Per the germline V gene, CDR1 is MNHEY and CDR2 is SMNVEV (reference sequence). The CDR3 loop spans 13 amino acids. CDR3 residues: CASSLGAGAEQFF. CDR3 nucleotides: TGTGCCAGCAGTTTAGGGGCGGGGGCTGAGCAGTTCTTC.

The rearrangement uses TRBV18 and TRBJ1-1; TRBD1 aligns across 7 bases. V lost 0 bases, J lost 8 bases, and 6 bases stayed unmatched. CDR3 length: 14 residues. Germline values: CDR1 KGHSH, CDR2 LQKENI. CDR3 bases: TGTGCCAGCTCACCACCGCAAAGGGGGCCCGAAGCTTTCTTT. The encoded protein is CASSPPQRGPEAFF.

The chain couples TRBV5-1 to TRBJ2-6; 7 nucleotides line up with TRBD1. V shed 4 bases and J 2 bases; nucleotides not matched to a gene: 6. This CDR3 spans 16 amino acids. Germline V lookup: CDR1 SGHRS, CDR2 YFSETQ. CDR3 in DNA: TGCGCCAGCAGCGCGACAGGGCAGGCTGGGGCCAACGTCCTGACTTTC. Translation: CASSATGQAGANVLTF.

The chain has TRBV10-1 and TRBJ2-3; D might be TRBD1 (6 bases). This CDR3 comprises 16 residues. V lost 0 bases to trimming and J lost 2 bases, with 12 bases between them. The germline gives CDR1 WNHNN, CDR2 SYGVQD (reference sequence). CDR3 in DNA: TGCGCCAGCAGTGAGTCAAGGGGGTTGAACACAGATACGCAGTATTTT. Its protein product is CASSESRGLNTDTQYF.

This chain uses TRBV5-1 with TRBJ1-1; 10 bases align to TRBD1. The V gene end was trimmed by 2 bases and the J gene end by 6 bases; junction bases not matched to a gene: 7. CDR1 SGHRS and CDR2 YFSETQ come from the germline V gene. The length of the CDR3 is 15 residues. The CDR3 sequence is CASSFNRGQGSEAFF. Here the CDR3 DNA reads TGCGCCAGCAGCTTTAACAGGGGACAGGGGTCTGAAGCTTTCTTT.

V usage is TRBV4-3 and J usage is TRBJ1-6; no clear D. CDR1 is LGHNA and CDR2 is YSLEER in the germline V gene. V lost 0 bases and J 3 bases, leaving 12 bases between the germline ends. This CDR3 region has 17 residues. CDR3 loop: CASSQEDTAFYNSPLHF. DNA for the CDR3: TGCGCCAGCAGCCAAGAAGACACGGCGTTCTATAATTCACCCCTCCACTTT.

This clone was observed a single time. The CDR3 nucleotides read TGTGCCACTAAGGACAGGGTGTACAATCAGCCCCAGCATTTT. Translating gives CATKDRVYNQPQHF. This chain links TRBV19 with TRBJ1-5; 8 nucleotides agree with TRBD1. The CDR3 has 14 amino acids. V dropped 10 bases and J dropped 3; count of bases not matched to a gene: 8. Looked up from germline, CDR1 is LNHDA and CDR2 is SQIVND (reference sequence). Supplemented by reference TRBV19 and TRBJ1-5, the full variable domain reads DGGITQSPKYLFRKEGQNVTLSCEQNLNHDAMYWYRQDPGQGLRLIYYSQIVNDFQKGDIAEGYSVSREKKESFPLTVTSAQKNPTAFYLCATKDRVYNQPQHFGDGTRLSIL.

This chain links TRBV27 with TRBJ2-3; 7 nucleotides align to TRBD2. The CDR3 is made up of 15 amino acids. V gave up 6 bases and J gave up 0 bases; unmatched junction bases: 6. CDR1 is MNHEY, CDR2 SMNVEV, per germline (reference sequence). CDR3 sequence (DNA): TGTGCCAGCAGGATAATGGGGGGGAGCACAGATACGCAGTATTTT. Translation: CASRIMGGSTDTQYF.